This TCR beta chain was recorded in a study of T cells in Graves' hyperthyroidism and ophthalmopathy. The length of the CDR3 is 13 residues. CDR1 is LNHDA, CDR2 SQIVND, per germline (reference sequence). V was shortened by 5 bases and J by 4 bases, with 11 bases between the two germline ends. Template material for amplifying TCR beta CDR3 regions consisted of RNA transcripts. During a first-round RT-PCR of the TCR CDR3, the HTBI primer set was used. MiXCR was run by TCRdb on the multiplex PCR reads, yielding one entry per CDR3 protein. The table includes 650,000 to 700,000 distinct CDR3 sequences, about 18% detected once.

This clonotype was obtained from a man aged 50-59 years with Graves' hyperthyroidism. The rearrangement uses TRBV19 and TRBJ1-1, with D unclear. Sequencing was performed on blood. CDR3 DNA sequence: TGTGCCAGTAGTGGGAAGGGCATCACTGAAGCTTTCTTT. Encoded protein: CASSGKGITEAFF.